Listed below are T cell receptor beta chains from one sample, sequenced in a study of memory CD4+ T cells and cytomegalovirus serostatus. Here immunoSEQ multiplex PCR was the method, and the copy in TCRdb shows in-frame clones only, minus some. The sample has 40,000 to 50,000 clones; around 70% are singletons. Sequencing was performed on memory CD4+ T cells from blood. These receptors were obtained from an adult in good health and CMV-seropositive. The CDR3 runs from the conserved cysteine through the conserved F or W. D genes are given only for firm matches. For some rows the clone size is stated as once, few or many, or as a class when expanded; others skip it.

d_gene	v_gene	j_gene	abundance	CDR3nt	CDR3aa
TRBD2	TRBV5-1	TRBJ2-1	few	TGCGCCAGCAGCTTGGGGTCTAAAGGACTAGCGCCTCTTTCCCACAATGAGCAGTTCTTC	CASSLGSKGLAPLSHNEQFF
NA	TRBV7-3	TRBJ2-2	once	TGTGCCAGCAGCTTAAGAGACACCGGGGAGCTGTTTTTT	CASSLRDTGELFF
TRBD1	TRBV5-6	TRBJ1-4	medium-sized	TGTGCCAGCAGCCGACCGGGACAGGGAATTGGAAAACTGTTTTTT	CASSRPGQGIGKLFF
NA	TRBV5-1	TRBJ1-1	NA	TGCGCCAGCAGCTTTCATGAGCCGAACACTGAAGCTTTCTTT	CASSFHEPNTEAFF
NA	TRBV5-6	TRBJ1-1	once	TGTGCCAGCAGCTTGGCGCCAGGTCTTGGGAGCACTGAAGCTTTCTTT	CASSLAPGLGSTEAFF
NA	TRBV28	TRBJ2-7	NA	TGTGCCAGCAGTTTAGGCAGGGGTACTAACGAGCAGTACTTC	CASSLGRGTNEQYF
TRBD2	TRBV5-3	TRBJ2-7	NA	TGTGCCAGAAGCTTGCTGACGTCTAGCGGCCTGTTAACCTACGAGCAGTACTTC	CARSLLTSSGLLTYEQYF
NA	TRBV7-2	TRBJ2-5	NA	TGTGCCAGCAGCTTAGCTGTTCAAGAGACCCAGTACTTC	CASSLAVQETQYF
TRBD2	TRBV9	TRBJ2-5	NA	TGTGCCAGCAGCGTAGGGCCTGCGGGGGGGCCTCGGGAGACCCAGTACTTC	CASSVGPAGGPRETQYF
NA	TRBV5-6	TRBJ2-6	NA	TGTGCCAGCTACCTGTTAGGGGCCAACGTCCTGACTTTC	CASYLLGANVLTF
NA	TRBV29-1	TRBJ2-7	NA	TGCAGCGTCTCCGACGACAGCGGATCCTACGAGCAGTACTTC	CSVSDDSGSYEQYF
NA	TRBV4-2	TRBJ2-7	NA	TGTGCCAGCAGCTCCCGGACAGCGGAGGCGTACGAGCAGTACTTC	CASSSRTAEAYEQYF
TRBD2	TRBV5-1	TRBJ2-3	NA	TGCGCCAGCAGCTTGGTCCCGGGGGGGCTGGAAGATACGCAGTATTTT	CASSLVPGGLEDTQYF
NA	TRBV10-3	TRBJ2-5	NA	TGTGCCATCAGTGAAGGCAGGGCGGAAGAGACCCAGTACTTC	CAISEGRAEETQYF
NA	TRBV11-3	TRBJ2-1	NA	TGTGCCAGCAGCCCAGAGGGGCAGGGCAATGAGCAGTTCTTC	CASSPEGQGNEQFF
NA	TRBV2	TRBJ1-1	few	TGTGCCAGCCGTGAGGACCTGAACACTGAAGCTTTCTTT	CASREDLNTEAFF
TRBD1	TRBV2	TRBJ1-1	NA	TGTGCCAGCAGCCCTGGACAGGGAAACACTGAAGCTTTCTTT	CASSPGQGNTEAFF
NA	TRBV5-4	TRBJ1-1	few	TGTGCCAGCAGCTTGGACAGGAACACTGAAGCTTTCTTT	CASSLDRNTEAFF
TRBD1	TRBV28	TRBJ1-2	NA	TGTGCCAGCAGTTTAAGACAGGGGGGAGGCTACACCTTC	CASSLRQGGGYTF
NA	TRBV2	TRBJ2-7	NA	TGTGCCAGCATTCTGAATATGGGGGCCTACGAGCAGTACTTC	CASILNMGAYEQYF
TRBD1	TRBV5-4	TRBJ2-2	NA	TGTGCCAGCAGCCTGGACAGGGTCGGGGAGCTGTTTTTT	CASSLDRVGELFF
NA	TRBV19	TRBJ2-7	NA	TGTGCCAGTAGTAGTCAGGAGGCCTACGAGCAGTACTTC	CASSSQEAYEQYF
NA	TRBV2	TRBJ1-1	NA	TGTGCCCTAGGACGGGACACTGAAGCTTTCTTT	CALGRDTEAFF
NA	TRBV7-2	TRBJ1-4	medium-sized	TGTGCCAGCAGCCCCGACGGGGAGGCCACTAATGAAAAACTGTTTTTT	CASSPDGEATNEKLFF
TRBD1	TRBV4-3	TRBJ2-4	once	TGCGCCAGCAGCCGGCACAGACAGGGGGCCCCGGGACGCAAAAACATTCAGTACTTC	CASSRHRQGAPGRKNIQYF
NA	TRBV7-6	TRBJ2-7	NA	TGTGCCAGCAGCTTGGGTATCGGCTACGAGCAGTACTTC	CASSLGIGYEQYF
NA	TRBV6-5	TRBJ2-2	NA	TGTGCCAGCAGTTACGCCGAAGTGGATGGCACCGGGGAGCTGTTTTTT	CASSYAEVDGTGELFF